Below are 25 T cell receptor beta chains sequenced from a single sample in a study of OX40 agonist ivuxolimab in advanced cancers. Library preparation employed the immunoSEQ multiplex PCR assay. The table was pulled from immuneACCESS by TCRdb, which kept in-frame rearrangements only. Such tables lose some clones; where checked, under half of the loss comes from unresolved V genes, and the rest has no known cause. This sample is represented by more than 65,000 clones; around 94% of them were singletons. Jointly, the top ten make up more than 15% of the sample. The sequences come from CD4+ or CD8+ T cells sorted from blood, collected in a trial of the OX40 agonist ivuxolimab. The receptors were sampled from an adult with an advanced solid tumor such as melanoma, head and neck, liver or kidney cancer.

V is TRBV7-9 and J is TRBJ2-7; a possible D gene is TRBD1 (5 bases). This CDR3 comprises 16 residues. Trimming removed 3 bases at V and 0 bases at J, with 15 bases between. Germline loops: CDR1 SEHNR, CDR2 FQNEAQ (reference sequence). The CDR3 nucleotides read TGTGCCAGCAGCTTTCTTGGGGCGGTTAGCTCCTACGAGCAGTACTTC. Residues: CASSFLGAVSSYEQYF.

The V call is TRBV7-2, the J call TRBJ2-7, with D unresolved. This CDR3 region has 12 residues. V was trimmed by 1 base and J by 2 bases, leaving 3 bases between them. Germline V gene data show CDR1 as SGHTA and CDR2 as FQGNSA. The CDR3 is CASSLGTYEQYF. The CDR3 DNA follows: TGTGCCAGCAGCTTAGGTACCTACGAGCAGTACTTC.

The chain recombines TRBV5-1 with TRBJ1-5, with TRBD1 as a possible D gene (5 bases). CDR3 length: 16 amino acids. Trimming took 7 bases from V and 3 from J, leaving 20 bases between them. Germline assignment: CDR1 SGHRS and CDR2 YFSETQ. CDR3 sequence (DNA): TGCGCCAGCCCCCTTTCACAGAAGGGGCTCAATCAGCCCCAGCATTTT. The encoded protein is CASPLSQKGLNQPQHF.

The chain employs TRBV4-3 and TRBJ2-7; D unresolved. Looked up from germline, CDR1 is LGHNA and CDR2 is YSLEER. The CDR3 spans 16 residues. Trimming removed 0 bases from V and 1 base from J, with 13 bases in between. In nucleotides, the CDR3 is TGCGCCAGCAGCCAAGACACACCAGGCAATTCCTACGAGCAGTACTTC. This gives the protein CASSQDTPGNSYEQYF.

CDR3 coding DNA: TGTGCCAGCAGCCTCCTTAGAGCGGGGACCCTCGCGGGAGATACGCAGTATTTT. Translating gives CASSLLRAGTLAGDTQYF. This rearrangement joins TRBV13 to TRBJ2-3, with 7 bases lining up with TRBD2. Per germline, CDR1 PRHDT and CDR2 FYEKMQ (reference sequence). The CDR3 has 18 amino acids. V dropped 5 bases and J dropped 5; count of bases not matched to a gene: 19.

The chain joins TRBV5-6 to TRBJ2-4; a weak D match, TRBD2 (6 bases). From germline, CDR1 is SGHDT and CDR2 YYEEEE. V was pared by 1 base and J by 4 bases, with 18 bases between. The CDR3 consists of 17 residues. For the CDR3, the DNA is TGTGCCAGCAGCTTGTCAGTAAGGTTTGGGAGGAAAAACATTCAGTACTTC. Translating it yields CASSLSVRFGRKNIQYF.

A word on this clone: An end of the junction differs from the germline gene, which may be a read error. In nucleotides, the CDR3 is TGTGCCAGCAGCCCGGGACCCCCCTTC. Its translation is CASSPGPPF. The chain uses TRBV6-6 and TRBJ1-2, with D possibly being TRBD1 (5 bases). The CDR3 is 9 amino acids. CDR1 is MNHNY, CDR2 SVGAGI, per germline (reference sequence).

The V and J genes are TRBV6-5 and TRBJ2-7; maybe TRBD1 (5 bases). V lost 2 bases and J 4 bases, leaving 6 bases between the germline ends. This CDR3 is 12 amino acids long. From germline, CDR1 is MNHEY and CDR2 SVGAGI. The CDR3 is CASSYRGYEQYF. DNA for the CDR3: TGTGCCAGCAGTTACAGGGGTTACGAGCAGTACTTC.

The chain is built from TRBV10-1 and TRBJ1-5; no reliable D call. Germline V gene sequence: CDR1 WNHNN, CDR2 SYGVQD (reference sequence). CDR3 length equals 15 residues. V was trimmed by 5 bases and J by 2 bases, leaving 13 bases between them. CDR3 nucleotides: TGCGCCAGCAGTCGATCCGACAAAGGCAATCAGCCCCAGCATTTT. This codes for CASSRSDKGNQPQHF.

The CDR3 is CASSPKSQGSRIGGYTF. The CDR3, as DNA: TGTGCCAGCAGCCCCAAGTCCCAAGGGTCTCGGATTGGCGGCTACACCTTC. The chain employs TRBV7-2 and TRBJ1-2; D not resolved. The CDR3 is 17 amino acids. CDR1 is SGHTA, CDR2 FQGNSA, per germline. Between the trimmed V and J ends, which lost 5 bases and 8 bases, there was a span of 27 bases. Full variable domain (outside the CDR3, taken from reference TRBV7-2 and TRBJ1-2): GAGVSQSPSNKVTEKGKDVELRCDPISGHTALYWYRQSLGQGLEFLIYFQGNSAPDKSGLPSDRFSAERTGGSVSTLTIQRTQQEDSAVYLCASSPKSQGSRIGGYTFGSGTRLTVV.

The rearrangement links TRBV13 to TRBJ2-2, with 10 nucleotides matching TRBD2. V lost 8 bases to trimming and J lost 1 base; unmatched junction nucleotides: 1. Germline values: CDR1 PRHDT, CDR2 FYEKMQ (reference sequence). The CDR3 loop spans 14 amino acids. CDR3 in amino acids: CASGLAVNTGELFF. The CDR3, as DNA: TGTGCCAGCGGACTAGCGGTGAACACCGGGGAGCTGTTTTTT.

V gene TRBV29-1 combines with J gene TRBJ2-7; a possible D gene is TRBD2 (5 bases). The CDR3 is made up of 13 amino acids. Trimming stripped 7 bases from V and 2 bases from J, with 15 bases between. From germline, CDR1 is SQVTM and CDR2 ANQGSEA. The CDR3 DNA is TGCAGCGCCTATGTCGGGGAGCCCTACGAGCAGTACTTC. Translation: CSAYVGEPYEQYF.

This clone was recorded once. The chain carries TRBV6-6 and TRBJ2-1; D unresolved. Per the germline V gene, CDR1 is MNHNY and CDR2 is SVGAGI (reference sequence). The CDR3 runs 12 residues. V lost 5 bases, J lost 3 bases, and 5 bases lay in between. DNA of the CDR3: TGTGCCAGCAGTCATCTCTACAATGAGCAGTTCTTC. Protein: CASSHLYNEQFF.

The V and J genes are TRBV19 and TRBJ2-5; 7 bases map to TRBD2. J gave up 5 bases and V 9 bases, and 18 bases lay outside the gene matches. The germline V gene has CDR1 LNHDA and CDR2 SQIVND (reference sequence). This CDR3 spans 16 amino acids. This chain's CDR3 is CASGPVRDPGGETQYF. For the CDR3, the DNA is TGTGCCAGCGGACCCGTGCGAGACCCGGGAGGCGAGACCCAGTACTTC.

V is TRBV27 and J is TRBJ2-7, with 11 bases aligning to TRBD2. The length of the CDR3 is 15 residues. Germline V gene sequence: CDR1 MNHEY, CDR2 SMNVEV (reference sequence). V trimming: 3 bases; J trimming: 2 bases; junction bases outside the gene matches: 3. CDR3 sequence (DNA): TGTGCCAGCAGTTTGACTAGCGGGAATCCCTACGAGCAGTACTTC. It is translated as CASSLTSGNPYEQYF.

This chain connects TRBV7-2 to TRBJ1-2; 9 bases are shared with TRBD1. Trimming cost V 0 bases and J 6 bases; bases outside gene matches: 8. The CDR3 totals 16 residues. Germline CDR1 is SGHTA and CDR2 is FQGNSA. CDR3 coding DNA: TGTGCCAGCAGCTTAGCCCGGACAGGGGAGATGGATGGCTACACCTTC. This sequence encodes CASSLARTGEMDGYTF.

V usage is TRBV7-9 and J usage is TRBJ2-7, with D uncertain. This CDR3 has 15 residues. Germline CDR1 SEHNR, CDR2 FQNEAQ (reference sequence). V shed 2 bases and J shed 1 base, with 12 bases lying between them. CDR3 coding DNA: TGTGCCAGCAGCTTAACCCAAGGCACTTCCTACGAGCAGTACTTC. Its translation is CASSLTQGTSYEQYF.

V gene TRBV7-2 combines with J gene TRBJ2-7, with TRBD2 matching over 13 bases. With V trimmed by 4 bases and J by 7 bases, 7 bases remained unmatched. Germline V gene sequence: CDR1 SGHTA, CDR2 FQGNSA. CDR3 length equals 15 residues. This CDR3 is CASSSTSGRAEEQYF. DNA for the CDR3: TGTGCCAGCAGCTCCACTAGCGGGAGGGCCGAGGAGCAGTACTTC.

V gene TRBV28 combines with J gene TRBJ2-7; TRBD2 might be the D (5 bases). V shed 5 bases and J shed 6 bases, with 17 bases lying between them. This CDR3 is 14 amino acids long. CDR1 is MDHEN and CDR2 is SYDVKM in the germline V gene. Written as DNA, the CDR3 is TGTGCCAGCAGTGCGAGCCGGGGTTGGGGCGAGCAGTACTTC. Translation: CASSASRGWGEQYF.

J is TRBJ2-7 and V is TRBV6-6, with 9 positions matching TRBD2. V lost 5 bases to trimming and J lost 3 bases; unmatched junction nucleotides: 5. Germline CDR1 and CDR2: MNHNY and SVGAGI (reference sequence). The CDR3 length is 14 residues. The chain's CDR3 is CASSVSGGSYEQYF. In DNA, the CDR3 is TGTGCCAGCAGTGTTAGCGGGGGAAGCTACGAGCAGTACTTC.

The rearrangement joins TRBV6-6 to TRBJ1-6, with TRBD1 identical over 8 bases. J lost 7 bases, V lost 6 bases, and 8 bases had no gene match. In germline, CDR1 is MNHNY, CDR2 SVGAGI (reference sequence). CDR3 length equals 15 residues. Here the CDR3 DNA reads TGTGCCAGCAGCCCCAAGGACAGGGCAAATTCACCCCTCCACTTT. Translated: CASSPKDRANSPLHF.

The chain combines TRBV4-1 with TRBJ2-7; no definite D call. This CDR3 has 15 amino acids. Germline V CDR1 and CDR2: MGHRA, YSYEKL. Trimming removed 0 bases at V and 2 bases at J, with 11 bases between. In nucleotides, the CDR3 is TGCGCCAGCAGCCAAGATGCCCGCGAAGCCTACGAGCAGTACTTC. The encoded protein is CASSQDAREAYEQYF.

The chain links TRBV5-4 to TRBJ1-3; a weak D match, TRBD1 (5 bases). Germline V gene sequence: CDR1 SGHNT, CDR2 YYREEE (reference sequence). The CDR3 extends over 15 amino acids. V gave up 0 bases and J gave up 4 bases, with 11 bases separating them. Here the CDR3 DNA reads TGTGCCAGCAGCTTGGCGCAGGGAGCGGGAAACACCATATATTTT. Amino acid sequence: CASSLAQGAGNTIYF. Complete variable domain (other parts from reference TRBV5-4 and TRBJ1-3): ETGVTQSPTHLIKTRGQQVTLRCSSQSGHNTVSWYQQALGQGPQFIFQYYREEENGRGNFPPRFSGLQFPNYSSELNVNALELDDSALYLCASSLAQGAGNTIYFGEGSWLTVV.

This clone was detected only once. The rearrangement joins TRBV28 to TRBJ1-1; possible D gene TRBD1, 5 bases. CDR1 is MDHEN and CDR2 is SYDVKM in the germline V gene. This CDR3 comprises 15 residues. V was trimmed by 6 bases and J by 4 bases, leaving 18 bases between them. The CDR3 protein is CASRLGAGWGTEAFF. Here the CDR3 DNA reads TGTGCCAGCAGATTAGGGGCAGGGTGGGGCACTGAAGCTTTCTTT.

This clone was counted between two and nine times. The rearrangement uses TRBV10-3 and TRBJ1-1; 7 bases line up with TRBD1. V gave up 0 bases and J gave up 6 bases; unmatched junction bases: 1. This CDR3 contains 13 residues. Germline V gene lookup returns CDR1 ENHRY and CDR2 SYGVKD. CDR3 coding DNA: TGTGCCATCAGTGAGTCCAGGGGGGCTGAAGCTTTCTTT. It yields the protein CAISESRGAEAFF.